This TCR beta chain was sequenced for a study of blood T cell repertoires in COVID-19. Study details: Acute and convalescent COVID-19 specimens originated in the United States, Italy and Spain. PBMCs, B-cell-depleted T cells, or T cells were the source of the cDNA or gDNA that made up the material.

In the original processing: Cell counts per sample came from amplifying reference gene primers. Repertoires were generated with immunoSEQ multiplex PCR, while TCRdb's copy carries only in-frame clones and drops some. For V, J and clone size, that table is used; D and trimming come from the DNA. The sample has approximately 180,000 clones; approximately 83% are singletons. In this sample, this clone turned up once. Source material: peripheral blood. The clonotype was recovered from a human donor with active or convalescent COVID-19. The donor label of this sample is uncertain.

CDR3 loop: CASSQPAAGTEAFF. The CDR3 DNA reads as TGCGCCAGCAGCCAGCCGGCCGCGGGCACTGAAGCTTTCTTT. V is TRBV4-1 and J is TRBJ1-1; D remains ambiguous. The CDR3 sequence is 14 residues long. With 3 bases removed from V and 4 bases from J, the gap between germline ends came to 12 bases. The germline gives CDR1 MGHRA, CDR2 YSYEKL.